This T cell receptor (beta chain) derives from a study of cytomegalovirus exposure and HLA in healthy donors. Broader study findings: For most subjects, TCR beta sequences were reported to predict HLA-A and HLA-B alleles with accuracy. While the bulk of TCR sequences proved rare, some public TCRs turned up in many donors. In a later analysis, common viral pathogens appeared linked to several of the most significant clusters.

The PCR used 60 Vbeta and 13 Jbeta primers. The data were produced by immunoSEQ multiplex PCR, yet TCRdb's version contains in-frame clones alone and is incomplete. The table has around 150,000 clones, around 78% seen once; the top ten hold 2.5% to 3.5%. Trimming cost V 4 bases and J 5 bases; bases outside gene matches: 7. CDR1 SGHRS and CDR2 YFSETQ come from the germline V gene. CDR3 length: 15 amino acids. A note on this clone: As yet, its antigen is unknown.

The sequencing sample was made of PBMCs. This sequence originates from a male donor in good health and CMV-seronegative. This chain joins TRBV5-1 and TRBJ1-1, with 11 bases matching TRBD1. Here the CDR3 reads CASSAWTGGGTEAFF. The CDR3 coding sequence is TGCGCCAGCAGCGCCTGGACAGGGGGCGGAACTGAAGCTTTCTTT.